The 31 T cell receptor beta chains reported below all come from one sample, sequenced in a study of cytomegalovirus exposure and HLA in healthy donors. Some clones are missing from TCRdb's copy, which holds only in-frame ones; the method was immunoSEQ multiplex PCR. The table has more than 150,000 clones, 80% to 85% seen once; the top ten hold approximately 3%. Sequencing was performed on PBMCs. These receptors came from a woman aged 18-35 years in good health and CMV-seropositive.

CDR3 nucleotide sequence: TGTGCCAGCAGCTTATTGGGGGGAACTGAAGCTTTCTTT. Residues: CASSLLGGTEAFF. The chain employs TRBV7-9 and TRBJ1-1; tentative D call: TRBD1 (5 bases). The CDR3 loop spans 13 amino acids. CDR1 is SEHNR, CDR2 FQNEAQ, per germline (reference sequence). The V end was cut by 2 bases, the J end by 5 bases, with 9 bases between. Full variable domain (rest looked up from reference TRBV7-9 and TRBJ1-1): DTGVSQNPRHKITKRGQNVTFRCDPISEHNRLYWYRQTLGQGPEFLTYFQNEAQLEKSRLLSDRFSAERPKGSFSTLEIQRTEQGDSAMYLCASSLLGGTEAFFGQGTRLTVV.

The chain uses TRBV19 and TRBJ1-5, with D possibly being TRBD1 (5 bases). The V gene lost 6 bases and the J gene lost 5 bases, with 11 bases spanning the gap. Germline V lookup: CDR1 LNHDA, CDR2 SQIVND (reference sequence). The CDR3 sequence is 13 residues long. CDR3: CASRQATHQPQHF. The CDR3 DNA reads TGTGCCAGTAGACAGGCCACTCATCAGCCCCAGCATTTT.

The rearrangement links TRBV5-4 to TRBJ2-3; D remains ambiguous. V was cut by 4 bases and J by 2 bases, with 8 bases left in between. CDR3 length: 13 amino acids. CDR1 SGHNT and CDR2 YYREEE come from the germline V gene (reference sequence). This CDR3 is CASSEEYTDTQYF. The CDR3 DNA reads TGTGCCAGCAGCGAGGAGTACACAGATACGCAGTATTTT.

The chain combines TRBV19 with TRBJ1-1; 9 bases are shared with TRBD1. There are 16 residues in the CDR3. V trimming: 1 base; J trimming: 5 bases; junction bases outside the gene matches: 8. Germline CDR1 is LNHDA and CDR2 is SQIVND (reference sequence). CDR3 nucleotide sequence: TGTGCCAGTAGTATAGCTACAGGGGGCTTTTGGACTGAAGCTTTCTTT. Encoded protein: CASSIATGGFWTEAFF. Drawing the rest from reference TRBV19 and TRBJ1-1, the complete variable domain is DGGITQSPKYLFRKEGQNVTLSCEQNLNHDAMYWYRQDPGQGLRLIYYSQIVNDFQKGDIAEGYSVSREKKESFPLTVTSAQKNPTAFYLCASSIATGGFWTEAFFGQGTRLTVV.

V usage is TRBV5-6 and J usage is TRBJ2-7; TRBD2 aligns across 9 bases. The germline V gene has CDR1 SGHDT and CDR2 YYEEEE. Unmatched junction bases numbered 2, after V lost 1 base and J lost 0 bases. This CDR3 has 15 residues. Here the CDR3 reads CASSLRLAASYEQYF. The CDR3 nucleotides are TGTGCCAGCAGCTTGCGACTAGCGGCCTCCTACGAGCAGTACTTC.

The table lists this clone with a count of one. The chain recombines TRBV4-1 with TRBJ1-6; TRBD1 matches at 9 bases. V shed 1 base, J shed 0 bases, and the junction held 4 bases outside the gene matches. Germline values: CDR1 MGHRA, CDR2 YSYEKL. This CDR3 has 18 residues. Here the CDR3 reads CASSQARQGGSYNSPLHF. In DNA, the CDR3 is TGCGCCAGCAGCCAAGCCCGACAGGGGGGCTCCTATAATTCACCCCTCCACTTT.

J is TRBJ2-7 and V is TRBV15; D gene unclear. CDR3 size: 13 residues. V was shortened by 6 bases and J by 6 bases, with 15 bases between the two germline ends. Germline CDR1 LNHNV, CDR2 YYDKDF (reference sequence). This CDR3 reads CATSESPSGEQYF. DNA for the CDR3: TGTGCCACCAGTGAGTCCCCTTCCGGCGAGCAGTACTTC.

This clone was counted a few times. V and J are TRBV19 and TRBJ1-2; D is unresolved. V dropped 2 bases and J dropped 8 bases, with 9 bases sitting between them. From germline, CDR1 is LNHDA and CDR2 SQIVND (reference sequence). The CDR3 covers 12 residues. In DNA, the CDR3 is TGTGCCAGTAGTATATGGAGGGAAGGCTACACCTTC. It yields the protein CASSIWREGYTF.

The V call is TRBV27, the J call TRBJ1-2; 7 nucleotides line up with TRBD1. CDR1 and CDR2 (germline): MNHEY, SMNVEV (reference sequence). Losses at the gene ends were 5 bases for V and 7 bases for J; bases not matched to a gene: 7. The CDR3 runs to 13 residues. The CDR3 sequence: CASSRDRARGYTF. The CDR3 DNA reads TGTGCCAGCAGTCGTGACAGGGCGCGTGGCTACACCTTC.

The chain uses TRBV5-4 and TRBJ1-2; 8 bases align to TRBD1. V trimming: 2 bases; J trimming: 4 bases; junction bases outside the gene matches: 4. From germline, CDR1 is SGHNT and CDR2 YYREEE (reference sequence). The CDR3 is 14 residues long. CDR3 amino acids: CASSFNGQGYGYTF. In nucleotides, the CDR3 is TGTGCCAGCAGCTTCAATGGACAGGGCTATGGCTACACCTTC.

The CDR3 bases are TGTGCCAGCAGTGTTCAGGGGGGCTACAATGAGCAGTTCTTC. It encodes CASSVQGGYNEQFF. The chain has TRBV6-1 and TRBJ2-1; a weak D match, TRBD1 (7 bases). The CDR3 totals 14 residues. Trimming left V 4 bases short and J 3 bases short, with 10 bases between. Per the germline V gene, CDR1 is MNHNS and CDR2 is SASEGT.

This clone was recorded once. In DNA, the CDR3 is TGTGCCAGCAGCCTCGGGACATCTAACTATGGCTACACCTTC. Protein product: CASSLGTSNYGYTF. This chain joins TRBV6-1 and TRBJ1-2; D is possibly TRBD1 (6 bases). Germline CDR1 is MNHNS and CDR2 is SASEGT. The CDR3 runs to 14 residues. V was trimmed by 6 bases and J by 0 bases, leaving 11 bases between them.

The V gene is TRBV7-2, the J gene TRBJ1-1, with TRBD1 identical over 7 bases. Trimming cost V 5 bases and J 5 bases; bases outside gene matches: 11. Looked up from germline, CDR1 is SGHTA and CDR2 is FQGNSA. The CDR3 loop spans 15 amino acids. The CDR3 bases are TGTGCCAGCAGCCCTAGGGTACAGGGGAATACTGAAGCTTTCTTT. As protein: CASSPRVQGNTEAFF.

V is TRBV2 and J is TRBJ1-6, with TRBD1 matching 9 bases. CDR3 size: 15 residues. J was trimmed by 10 bases and V by 4 bases; bases with no gene match: 8. CDR1 and CDR2 from the germline V gene are SNHLY and FYNNEI. The CDR3 loop is CASSGGQGKHSPLHF. CDR3 coding DNA: TGTGCCAGCAGTGGGGGACAGGGTAAACACTCACCCCTCCACTTT.

The chain combines TRBV7-8 with TRBJ2-3; 7 bases align to TRBD2. The CDR3 is 18 amino acids. CDR1 is SGHVS, CDR2 FQNEAQ, per germline. V lost 3 bases and J lost 11; bases outside the gene matches: 23. CDR3 in DNA: TGTGCCAGCAGCTTCCGCTCGGAAGGACTAGGCCCCGACATCGGGCAGTATTTT. Its protein product is CASSFRSEGLGPDIGQYF.

This clone appeared a single time. V usage is TRBV27 and J usage is TRBJ2-3; 9 positions agree with TRBD2. The CDR3 runs 15 residues. Germline CDR1 reads MNHEY; CDR2 reads SMNVEV (reference sequence). V shed 2 bases, J shed 7 bases, and the junction held 7 bases outside the gene matches. The CDR3 region has the DNA TGTGCCAGCAGTTTACGGCGGGGGGGCCTCAATACGCAGTATTTT. It specifies CASSLRRGGLNTQYF.

The rearrangement uses TRBV2 and TRBJ2-1, with a possible D match to TRBD2 (7 bases). Deletions cut 6 bases from V and 7 bases from J, with 10 bases between. The germline gives CDR1 SNHLY, CDR2 FYNNEI. This CDR3 is 12 amino acids long. CDR3 nucleotides: TGTGCCAGCAGGGGGGGGCGGAATGAGCAGTTCTTC. It codes for CASRGGRNEQFF.

This clone turned up a few times. The genes are TRBV7-2 and TRBJ1-1, with no clear D. Germline CDR1 SGHTA, CDR2 FQGNSA. This CDR3 contains 12 residues. Trimming removed 5 bases from V and 4 bases from J, with 8 bases in between. CDR3 sequence: CASSPPGTEAFF. The CDR3 nucleotides are TGTGCCAGCAGCCCCCCCGGCACTGAAGCTTTCTTT.

The V call is TRBV7-9, the J call TRBJ1-1; unclear D gene. The V end lost 8 bases, the J end lost 8 bases, and 12 bases lay between the germline ends. The CDR3 is 11 residues long. Germline CDR1 SEHNR, CDR2 FQNEAQ (reference sequence). The CDR3 DNA reads as TGTGCCAGCGGGCCGGGATTCGAAGCTTTCTTT. Protein: CASGPGFEAFF.

V usage is TRBV6-6 and J usage is TRBJ1-2, with 12 nucleotides matching TRBD1. CDR1 and CDR2 from the germline V gene are MNHNY and SVGAGI (reference sequence). The V and J ends lost 5 bases and 6 bases, in that order; junction bases with no gene match: 10. The CDR3 sequence is 16 residues long. CDR3 in amino acids: CASSGGRDRGLDGYTF. The CDR3 nucleotides are TGTGCCAGCAGTGGTGGTCGGGACAGGGGGCTCGATGGCTACACCTTC.

This chain connects TRBV6-5 to TRBJ2-1; 11 bases align to TRBD1. CDR1 is MNHEY, CDR2 SVGAGI, per germline. This CDR3 is 15 amino acids long. With 2 bases clipped from V and 3 bases from J, the junction kept 0 bases outside the gene matches. CDR3 protein: CASSYGTGGYNEQFF. The CDR3 nucleotides are TGTGCCAGCAGTTACGGGACAGGGGGCTACAATGAGCAGTTCTTC.

This clone was seen only once. This rearrangement joins TRBV7-9 to TRBJ1-1; D unclear. CDR1 and CDR2 from the germline V gene are SEHNR and FQNEAQ (reference sequence). Deletions cut 5 bases from V and 8 bases from J, with 15 bases between. The CDR3 is 13 residues long. The CDR3 region is CASSPVLGAEAFF. In nucleotides, the CDR3 is TGTGCCAGCAGCCCCGTGCTAGGCGCCGAAGCTTTCTTT.

This rearrangement joins TRBV9 to TRBJ2-1; TRBD2 aligns across 9 bases. The CDR3 is 14 amino acids. Germline loops: CDR1 SGDLS, CDR2 YYNGEE. With 0 bases clipped from V and 8 bases from J, the junction kept 3 bases outside the gene matches. The chain's CDR3 is CASSVATSGYEQFF. CDR3 bases: TGTGCCAGCAGCGTAGCTACTAGCGGGTATGAGCAGTTCTTC. The full variable domain, with the rest looked up from reference TRBV9 and TRBJ2-1, is DSGVTQTPKHLITATGQRVTLRCSPRSGDLSVYWYQQSLDQGLQFLIQYYNGEERAKGNILERFSAQQFPDLHSELNLSSLELGDSALYFCASSVATSGYEQFFGPGTRLTVL.

The chain joins TRBV2 to TRBJ2-4; 7 bases agree with TRBD2. The CDR3 length is 16 residues. Germline V gives CDR1 SNHLY, CDR2 FYNNEI. V lost 4 bases to trimming and J lost 0 bases; unmatched junction nucleotides: 6. The CDR3, as DNA: TGTGCCAGCAGTGCTCTAGCGGAACTAGCCAAAAACATTCAGTACTTC. Encoded protein: CASSALAELAKNIQYF.

The V gene is TRBV19, the J gene TRBJ2-3; D unresolved. Germline CDR1 reads LNHDA; CDR2 reads SQIVND (reference sequence). Trimming took off 4 bases at V and 2 bases at J, with 4 bases between the two ends. CDR3 size: 12 residues. CDR3: CASSTYTDTQYF. The CDR3 region has the DNA TGTGCCAGTAGTACCTACACAGATACGCAGTATTTT. Combining the CDR3 with reference TRBV19 and TRBJ2-3 gives the whole variable domain DGGITQSPKYLFRKEGQNVTLSCEQNLNHDAMYWYRQDPGQGLRLIYYSQIVNDFQKGDIAEGYSVSREKKESFPLTVTSAQKNPTAFYLCASSTYTDTQYFGPGTRLTVL.

V and J are TRBV19 and TRBJ1-2, with D uncertain. V shed 3 bases and J shed 3 bases, with 8 bases lying between them. Germline CDR1 is LNHDA and CDR2 is SQIVND (reference sequence). This CDR3 has 13 residues. This chain's CDR3 is CASSITGDYGYTF. Here the CDR3 DNA reads TGTGCCAGTAGTATCACCGGGGACTATGGCTACACCTTC.

This chain links TRBV6-5 with TRBJ1-2; weak D call: TRBD1 (6 bases). The length of the CDR3 is 12 residues. Germline CDR1 reads MNHEY; CDR2 reads SVGAGI. The V end lost 10 bases, the J end lost 4 bases, and 13 bases lay between the germline ends. The CDR3: CATQDSGYGYTF. In DNA form, the CDR3 reads TGTGCCACCCAGGACAGCGGCTATGGCTACACCTTC.

The genes are TRBV6-1 and TRBJ1-6; 8 nucleotides align to TRBD1. There are 18 residues in the CDR3. Unmatched junction bases numbered 11, after V lost 3 bases and J lost 4 bases. Looked up from germline, CDR1 is MNHNS and CDR2 is SASEGT. Here the CDR3 reads CASSDQRQGMIYNSPLHF. CDR3 DNA sequence: TGTGCCAGCAGTGACCAGAGACAGGGGATGATTTATAATTCACCCCTCCACTTT.

This chain connects TRBV15 to TRBJ1-5; weak D call: TRBD1 (5 bases). This CDR3 has 16 residues. Germline V gene data show CDR1 as LNHNV and CDR2 as YYDKDF (reference sequence). Trimming left V 5 bases short and J 4 bases short, with 18 bases between. CDR3 region: CATSPTPWTLNQPQHF. DNA for the CDR3: TGTGCCACCAGCCCTACCCCCTGGACATTAAATCAGCCCCAGCATTTT.

The J gene is TRBJ1-1, the V gene TRBV5-4; the D gene is possibly TRBD1 (6 bases). Trimming left V 0 bases short and J 0 bases short, with 12 bases between. The germline V gene encodes CDR1 SGHNT and CDR2 YYREEE (reference sequence). The CDR3 runs 16 residues. CDR3 residues: CASSLGETGLNTEAFF. The CDR3 region has the DNA TGTGCCAGCAGCTTGGGAGAAACAGGGCTGAACACTGAAGCTTTCTTT.

The chain uses TRBV20-1 and TRBJ1-2; D is uncertain. The CDR3 has 11 residues. With 3 bases removed from V and 8 bases from J, the gap between germline ends came to 10 bases. CDR1 is DFQATT, CDR2 SNEGSKA, per germline (reference sequence). The CDR3 sequence: CSASPLAGYTF. The CDR3 nucleotides read TGCAGTGCTAGCCCGCTTGCGGGCTACACCTTC.